This TCR beta chain was recovered during a study of Tregs in tolerant kidney transplant recipients. The nonmyeloablative bone marrow transplants came from related graft donors, with transient mixed chimerism. The protocol was immunoSEQ multiplex PCR, while the TCRdb copy is restricted to in-frame clones and leaves out a portion. The profile covers tens of thousands of clones, with around 90% appearing a single time and around 1.4% taken by the ten largest. Germline V gene sequence: CDR1 SGHRS, CDR2 YFSETQ. V shed 0 bases, J shed 1 base, and the junction held 2 bases outside the gene matches. The CDR3 runs to 17 residues.

This chain links TRBV5-1 with TRBJ2-1; 12 bases line up with TRBD2. The clonotype originates from a human patient who received a combined kidney and bone marrow transplant. The graft donor may account for some of the T cells. Source: CD4+ T cells from blood (PBMCs), taken 24 months after the transplant. CDR3 bases: TGCGCCAGCAGCTTGGGACTAGCGGGAGTTTCCTACAATGAGCAGTTCTTC. It codes for CASSLGLAGVSYNEQFF. The full variable domain, its missing parts supplied by reference TRBV5-1 and TRBJ2-1, is KAGVTQTPRYLIKTRGQQVTLSCSPISGHRSVSWYQQTPGQGLQFLFEYFSETQRNKGNFPGRFSGRQFSNSRSEMNVSTLELGDSALYLCASSLGLAGVSYNEQFFGPGTRLTVL.